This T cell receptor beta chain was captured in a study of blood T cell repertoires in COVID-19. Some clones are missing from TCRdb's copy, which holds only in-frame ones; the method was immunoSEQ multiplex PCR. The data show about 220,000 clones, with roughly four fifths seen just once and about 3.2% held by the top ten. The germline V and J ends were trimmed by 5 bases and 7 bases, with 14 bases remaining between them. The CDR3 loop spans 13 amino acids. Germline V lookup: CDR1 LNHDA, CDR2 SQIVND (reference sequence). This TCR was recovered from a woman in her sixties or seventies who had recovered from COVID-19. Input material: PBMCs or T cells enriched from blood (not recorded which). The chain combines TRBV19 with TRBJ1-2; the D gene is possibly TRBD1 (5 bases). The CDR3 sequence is CASSLDRSAGYTF. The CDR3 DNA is TGTGCCAGTAGTCTCGACAGATCTGCTGGCTACACCTTC. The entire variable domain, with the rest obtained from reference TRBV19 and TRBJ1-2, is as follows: DGGITQSPKYLFRKEGQNVTLSCEQNLNHDAMYWYRQDPGQGLRLIYYSQIVNDFQKGDIAEGYSVSREKKESFPLTVTSAQKNPTAFYLCASSLDRSAGYTFGSGTRLTVV.